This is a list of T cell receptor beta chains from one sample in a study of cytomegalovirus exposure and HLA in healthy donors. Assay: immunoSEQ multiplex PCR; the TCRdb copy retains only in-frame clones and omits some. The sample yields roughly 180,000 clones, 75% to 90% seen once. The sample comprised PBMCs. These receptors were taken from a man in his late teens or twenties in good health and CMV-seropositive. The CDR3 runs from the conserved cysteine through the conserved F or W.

CDR3: CASSPRTGADTIYF
V: TRBV18

CDR3: CASSEADRANQPQHF
V: TRBV6-1

CDR3: CASSLDGGAYFGEQYF
V: TRBV5-4

CDR3: CASSARKGWEQETQYF
V: TRBV9

CDR3: CASSDMSSGSNGELFF
V: TRBV5-1

CDR3: CSAPRGNTIYF
V: TRBV20-1

CDR3: CASSISGYEQYF
V: TRBV19

CDR3: CASDGGTGRSVYTF
V: TRBV13

CDR3: CASSLVAGGTDTQYF
V: TRBV7-6

CDR3: CASSPTGFGEQYF
V: TRBV5-4

CDR3: CASSANGGVNSPLHF
V: TRBV6-4

CDR3: CASGAGETQYF
V: TRBV4-1

CDR3: CASSEASGTYGYTF
V: TRBV5-1

CDR3: CASRTKHLVGTKGYTF
V: TRBV19

CDR3: CASSWRQGSSEAFF
V: TRBV5-4

CDR3: CASSLRGGVHYEQYF
V: TRBV5-1

CDR3: CASSIRDNEQFF
V: TRBV19

CDR3: CASSQGRQMNTEAFF
V: TRBV4-1

CDR3: CASSSPSRGWGTEAFF
V: TRBV6-5

CDR3: CASSVGLAWETQYF
V: TRBV5-1

CDR3: CASSARQVHNNQPQHF
V: TRBV6-1

CDR3: CASSLGLAGGFYNEQFF
V: TRBV5-4